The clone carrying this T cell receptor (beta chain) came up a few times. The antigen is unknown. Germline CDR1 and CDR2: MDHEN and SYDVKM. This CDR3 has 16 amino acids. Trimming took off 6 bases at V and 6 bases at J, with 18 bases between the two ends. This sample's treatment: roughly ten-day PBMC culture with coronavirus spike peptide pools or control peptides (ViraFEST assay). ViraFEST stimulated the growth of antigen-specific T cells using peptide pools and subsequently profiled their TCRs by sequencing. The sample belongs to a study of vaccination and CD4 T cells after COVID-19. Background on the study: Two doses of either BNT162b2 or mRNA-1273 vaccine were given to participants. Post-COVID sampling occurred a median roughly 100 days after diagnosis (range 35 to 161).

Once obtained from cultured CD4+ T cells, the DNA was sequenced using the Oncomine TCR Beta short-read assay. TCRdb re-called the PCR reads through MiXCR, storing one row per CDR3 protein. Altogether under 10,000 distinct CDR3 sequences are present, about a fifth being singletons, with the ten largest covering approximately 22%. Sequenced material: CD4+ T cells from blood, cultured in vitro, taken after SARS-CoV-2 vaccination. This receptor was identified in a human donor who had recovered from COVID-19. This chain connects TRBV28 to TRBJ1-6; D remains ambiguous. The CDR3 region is CASRPRHGRANSPLHF. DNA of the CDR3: TGTGCCAGCAGACCGAGACACGGGCGAGCTAATTCACCCCTCCACTTT.